This T cell receptor beta chain was recorded in a study of blood T cell repertoires in COVID-19. Between the trimmed V and J ends, which lost 1 base and 2 bases, there was a span of 9 bases. CDR1 is SGDLS, CDR2 YYNGEE, per germline. The CDR3 runs to 15 residues. The table came from immunoSEQ multiplex PCR; TCRdb's copy has only in-frame clones and leaves some out. The repertoire holds under 300,000 clones, approximately 89% seen once, with roughly 2.5% in the top ten. V is TRBV9 and J is TRBJ2-2; weak D call: TRBD2 (7 bases). This sequence was found in a middle-aged woman with acute COVID-19. Material for sequencing was PBMCs or T cells enriched from blood (not recorded which). The CDR3 here is CASSVRGANTGELFF. The DNA of the CDR3 is TGTGCCAGCAGCGTACGGGGGGCAAACACCGGGGAGCTGTTTTTT.